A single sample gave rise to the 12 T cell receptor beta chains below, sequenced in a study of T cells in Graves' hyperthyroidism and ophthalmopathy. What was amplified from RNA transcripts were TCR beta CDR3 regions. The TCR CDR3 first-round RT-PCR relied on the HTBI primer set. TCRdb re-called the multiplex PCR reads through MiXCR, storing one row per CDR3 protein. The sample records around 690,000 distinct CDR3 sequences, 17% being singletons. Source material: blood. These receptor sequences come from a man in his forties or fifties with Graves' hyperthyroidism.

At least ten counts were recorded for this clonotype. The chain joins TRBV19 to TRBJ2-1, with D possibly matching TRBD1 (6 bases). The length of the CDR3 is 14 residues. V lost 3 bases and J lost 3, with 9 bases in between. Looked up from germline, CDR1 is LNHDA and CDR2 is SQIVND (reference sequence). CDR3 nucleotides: TGTGCCAGTAGTATCGGACAGATCTACAATGAGCAGTTCTTC. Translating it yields CASSIGQIYNEQFF. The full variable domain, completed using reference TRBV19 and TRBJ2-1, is DGGITQSPKYLFRKEGQNVTLSCEQNLNHDAMYWYRQDPGQGLRLIYYSQIVNDFQKGDIAEGYSVSREKKESFPLTVTSAQKNPTAFYLCASSIGQIYNEQFFGPGTRLTVL.

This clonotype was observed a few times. CDR3 sequence (DNA): TGCGCCAGCAGCTGGAGGACTAGCGGGACCTACGAGCAGTACTTC. This sequence encodes CASSWRTSGTYEQYF. This chain uses TRBV5-1 with TRBJ2-7, with 12 bases matching TRBD2. The V segment lost 3 bases and the J segment 2 bases; nucleotides outside the gene matches: 3. CDR1 is SGHRS, CDR2 YFSETQ, per germline. The CDR3 is made up of 15 amino acids.

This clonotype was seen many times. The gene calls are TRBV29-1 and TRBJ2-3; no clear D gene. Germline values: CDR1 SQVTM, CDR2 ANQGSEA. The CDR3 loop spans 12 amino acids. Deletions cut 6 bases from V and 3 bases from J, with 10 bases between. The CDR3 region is CSVLRTTDTQYF. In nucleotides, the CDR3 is TGCAGCGTGCTTCGAACAACAGATACGCAGTATTTT.

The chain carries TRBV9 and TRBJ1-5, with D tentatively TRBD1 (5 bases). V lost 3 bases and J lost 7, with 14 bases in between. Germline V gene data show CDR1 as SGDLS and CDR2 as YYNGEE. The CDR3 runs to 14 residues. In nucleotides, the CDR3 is TGTGCCAGCAGCGCGGGTGGGGGAGGACAGCCCCAGCATTTT. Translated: CASSAGGGGQPQHF.

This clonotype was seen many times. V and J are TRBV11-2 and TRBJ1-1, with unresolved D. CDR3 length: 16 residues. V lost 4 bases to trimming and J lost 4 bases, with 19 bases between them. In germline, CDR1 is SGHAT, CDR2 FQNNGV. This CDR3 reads CASSSLGPSGGTEAFF. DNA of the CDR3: TGTGCCAGCAGCTCCCTAGGCCCTTCCGGAGGCACTGAAGCTTTCTTT.

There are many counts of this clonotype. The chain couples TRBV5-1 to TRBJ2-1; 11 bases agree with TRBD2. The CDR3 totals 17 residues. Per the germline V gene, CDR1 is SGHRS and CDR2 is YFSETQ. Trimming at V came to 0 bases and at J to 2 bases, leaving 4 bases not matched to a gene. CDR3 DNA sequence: TGCGCCAGCAGCTTGGCCTTACTAGCGGGAGCCTACAATGAGCAGTTCTTC. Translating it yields CASSLALLAGAYNEQFF.

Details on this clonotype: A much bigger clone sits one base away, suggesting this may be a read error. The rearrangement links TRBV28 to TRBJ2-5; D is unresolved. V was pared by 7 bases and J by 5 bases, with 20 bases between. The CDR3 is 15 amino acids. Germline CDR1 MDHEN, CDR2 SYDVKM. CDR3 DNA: TGTGCCAGCACTGAATACCAGGTTCAAGGGGAGACCCAGTACTTC. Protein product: CASTEYQVQGETQYF.

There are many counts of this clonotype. CDR3 bases: TGCGCCAGCAGCTTGGGAGGACAATCTGCTAACTATGGCTACACCTTC. Translated, it gives CASSLGGQSANYGYTF. The chain carries TRBV5-1 and TRBJ1-2, with D perhaps TRBD1 (5 bases). CDR3 length equals 16 residues. Trimming removed 0 bases at V and 0 bases at J, with 12 bases between. Germline-derived CDR1 and CDR2 are SGHRS and YFSETQ. The full variable domain, completed using reference TRBV5-1 and TRBJ1-2, is KAGVTQTPRYLIKTRGQQVTLSCSPISGHRSVSWYQQTPGQGLQFLFEYFSETQRNKGNFPGRFSGRQFSNSRSEMNVSTLELGDSALYLCASSLGGQSANYGYTFGSGTRLTVV.

The DNA for the CDR3 is TGTGCCAGCAGCTTGATGGACAGCGGGATTCCCCATGAGCAGTTCTTC. This sequence encodes CASSLMDSGIPHEQFF. The chain carries TRBV7-9 and TRBJ2-1, with a tentative D call TRBD2 (7 bases). The CDR3 is 16 amino acids. The germline V gene encodes CDR1 SEHNR and CDR2 FQNEAQ (reference sequence). V was cut by 3 bases and J by 8 bases, with 20 bases left in between. Combining the CDR3 with reference TRBV7-9 and TRBJ2-1 gives the whole variable domain DTGVSQNPRHKITKRGQNVTFRCDPISEHNRLYWYRQTLGQGPEFLTYFQNEAQLEKSRLLSDRFSAERPKGSFSTLEIQRTEQGDSAMYLCASSLMDSGIPHEQFFGPGTRLTVL.

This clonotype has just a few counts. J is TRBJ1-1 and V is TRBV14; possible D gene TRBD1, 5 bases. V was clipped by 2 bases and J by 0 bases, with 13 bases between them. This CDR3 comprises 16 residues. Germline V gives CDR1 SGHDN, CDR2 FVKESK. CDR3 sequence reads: CASSQWDHYMNTEAFF. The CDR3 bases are TGTGCCAGCAGCCAATGGGACCACTACATGAACACTGAAGCTTTCTTT.

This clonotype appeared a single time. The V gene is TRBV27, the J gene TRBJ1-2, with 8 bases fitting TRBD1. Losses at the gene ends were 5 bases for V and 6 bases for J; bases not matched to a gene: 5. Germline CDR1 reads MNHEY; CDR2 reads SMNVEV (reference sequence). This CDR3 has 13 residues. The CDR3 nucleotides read TGTGCCAGCAGTCCCCGGACAGGGCATGGCTACACCTTC. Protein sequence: CASSPRTGHGYTF.

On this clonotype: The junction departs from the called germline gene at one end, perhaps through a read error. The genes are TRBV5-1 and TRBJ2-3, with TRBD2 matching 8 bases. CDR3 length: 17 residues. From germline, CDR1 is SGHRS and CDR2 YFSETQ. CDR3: CAGSPTTSGASTDTQYF. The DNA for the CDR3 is TGCGCCGGCAGCCCTACAACTAGCGGAGCTAGCACAGATACGCAGTATTTT. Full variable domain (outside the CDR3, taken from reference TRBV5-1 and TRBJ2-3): KAGVTQTPRYLIKTRGQQVTLSCSPISGHRSVSWYQQTPGQGLQFLFEYFSETQRNKGNFPGRFSGRQFSNSRSEMNVSTLELGDSALYLCAGSPTTSGASTDTQYFGPGTRLTVL.